The present TCR beta chain was sequenced within a study of cytomegalovirus exposure and HLA in healthy donors listed by TCRdb under 2017. Study-level background: An earlier analysis of approximately 640 of the donors reported about 250 Gb of sequence data and 117 million unique TCR beta sequences from around 200 million T cells. About 280 gigabases of sequencing data and 75 million to 85 million unique TCR sequences made up an early release that covered under 750 HLA-typed donors. Of the roughly 390 genotyped donors, 65% to 90% fell in the genetic ancestry cluster associated with self-reported Caucasian donors. The aim of the study was to test whether cataloging public T cell receptors could identify signatures of past pathogen exposure. The study used immunosequencing to profile the T cell repertoires of approximately 640 subjects and linked those repertoires to cytomegalovirus serostatus. A separate validation cohort of approximately 130 different subjects was used in addition to the 666-subject first cohort. To predict cytomegalovirus infection status, the study combined high-throughput TCR immunosequencing, statistical association of individual TCRs with disease status, and machine learning. In a later analysis, previously published TCR beta repertoires from more than 500 donors were re-analyzed and high-resolution HLA genotyping was added so that TCR occurrence patterns could be studied. Rather than drawing on any new phenotypic data, the later analysis identified candidate immune exposures from TCR beta sequences and the way those sequences occurred across donors. In an earlier analysis of 500 to 650 of the donors, high-throughput TCR beta sequencing was used to judge whether each TCR beta V gene segment behaved as functional or pseudogenic. Alongside the repertoire data, information on donor age, sex, ethnicity and CMV serostatus was compiled. In a later genetic analysis, genome-wide SNP genotypes for 398 of the 666 donors were used, and that subset was treated as a discovery cohort. Every repertoire in the discovery cohort had been generated on one and the same sequencing platform. HLA typing covered class I and class II loci at four-digit resolution. The number of donors typed differed by locus, with about 629-630 for A, B, C, DRB1 and DQB1, roughly 550 for DQA1, approximately 580 for DPA1, and approximately 470 for DPB1. Roughly five DR-DQ haplotypes were handled as single units for association and clustering, since linkage in the cohort was strong. Across 398 genotyped donors of the cohort, an average of about 240,000 unique TCR beta nucleotide sequences per donor were sequenced, and 15% to 20% of those sequences were non-productive. Findings and caveats that apply to the study as a whole: An association between a missense DCLRE1C variant and V-gene and J-gene trimming of TCR beta chains was found in a later genetic analysis and replicated in an independent cohort. Correlated functional status among segregating V segments might be attributable to linkage disequilibrium, but an unknown experimental factor could not be ruled out. In both the original and validation cohorts, the classifier was reported to diagnose cytomegalovirus status with high specificity and sensitivity. In a later analysis, the rate of TCR association differed among HLA loci, with DRB1 alleles having the most associated TCRs and HLA-C alleles having the fewest. When HLA alleles, especially DR and DQ, strongly co-occurred, attributing TCR associations to individual alleles was difficult. Immune exposure information for the cohort was limited to CMV serostatus. Because counts were too low, 15 to 20 rarely observed V segments, including chromosome 9 orphons, were excluded from the earlier analysis of 587 of the donors. The authors suggested that the approach could potentially be generalized to other disease states and immunological phenotypes. In an earlier analysis of over 550 of the donors, most TCR beta V segments were observed in productive rearrangements about 90% or about 30% of the time, broadly matching IMGT annotations. Some IMGT-functional V segments, including TRBV6-2 and TRBV6-3, could not be distinguished by the 87-base-pair reads and were therefore excluded. According to a later genetic analysis, donors in an Asian-associated ancestry cluster had fewer N-insertions in productive TCRs than the approximately 710-donor mean. In vitro tests confirmed that a few of the cytomegalovirus-associated TCR beta chains recognize cytomegalovirus antigens. A further reported finding was that TCR beta sequences accurately predicted the HLA-A and HLA-B alleles for most subjects in the first cohort. The study listed 150 to 200 TCR beta chains as associated with cytomegalovirus. Most CMV-associated TCR beta chains appeared to be HLA-restricted in a later analysis, and the HLA associations seemed to be driven largely by CMV exposure. At a false discovery rate of 0.05, a later analysis linked some 18,000 TCR beta sequences to specific HLA alleles. In a later analysis, HLA-associated TCR beta chains were found to be more clonally expanded and to have lower generation probabilities than equally common non-associated chains. The cohort was sequenced for TCR beta chains only, and without alpha or paired-chain data the features that could be detected were limited. A cluster of highly shared sequence variants was judged likely to be a technical artifact of the sequencing pipeline. Most TCR sequences were observed very rarely across donors, whereas some public TCRs were present in many individuals. Sequencing depth was assumed to be roughly uniform across donors in the presence/absence analyses, though that assumption may not hold. Several of the top co-occurrence clusters appeared to be linked to parvovirus B19, influenza, CMV and Epstein-Barr virus, according to a later analysis. Because some donors lacked HLA typing at each locus, the association tests relied only on the typed subset.

The library relied on the immunoSEQ multiplex PCR assay. For the multiplex PCR, a mixture combining 60 forward primers for TCR Vbeta segments and 13 reverse primers for TCR Jbeta segments was used. The CDR3 region of rearranged TCR beta genes was amplified from genomic DNA with a multiplex PCR assay. On the Illumina HiSeq System, the amplified TCR beta libraries were sequenced as 87-base-pair reads. Processing in the source paper ran as follows. A later analysis tallied some 79 million unique TCR beta chains across the roughly 610 repertoires, and about 10 million of those chains were shared by two or more donors. Raw reads were error-corrected and collapsed into unique sequences by a nearest-neighbor algorithm in which closely related sequences were merged to remove PCR and sequencing errors. V, D and J gene segments were assigned by aligning CDR3 sequences to IMGT reference sequences. Each retained sequence needed at least a six-nucleotide match to both a V gene segment and a J gene segment. Rearrangements were called productive when the CDR3 lacked stop codons and stayed in frame with V and J; all others were non-productive. Following IMGT convention, CDR3 was defined as the stretch from the second conserved V-encoded cysteine to the conserved J-encoded phenylalanine. The earlier analysis of about 500 of the donors excluded sequences that lacked an unambiguous match to a single V gene segment. In an earlier analysis of approximately 500 of the donors, a V segment was called functional when productive rearrangements were above 56.7%, and segregating when the standard deviation between donors exceeded 5%. A statistical classification framework was developed to diagnose cytomegalovirus status using the catalog of TCR beta chain sequences. In a later analysis, V and J genes were assigned by comparing TCR nucleotide sequences against IMGT/GENE-DB human TR gene sequences. The TCRdist pipeline was used in a later analysis to assign CDR3 sequences and most-parsimonious VDJ recombination scenarios. A later analysis defined each TCR beta chain by its CDR3 amino acid sequence plus V-gene family, and excluded reads lacking a unique V-gene family. To address suspected cross-contamination and a sequencing artifact, a later analysis removed around 600 highly shared, low-generation-probability nucleotide sequences. A later analysis calculated a clonal expansion index for each public chain from normalized within-repertoire ranks of inferred template counts. Generation probabilities in a later analysis came from a VDJ recombination model fitted to out-of-frame rearrangements, and those results were checked against IGoR. Hypergeometric tests were used in a later analysis to score TCR-TCR, TCR-HLA and TCR-CMV co-occurrence, with a repertoire-size bias correction applied to the TCR pairs. A later analysis estimated false discovery rates by permuting HLA or CMV assignments 20 times. In a later analysis, co-occurring TCRs were grouped with DBSCAN, and TCRdist sequence similarity was added when clustering was performed within HLA-allele-positive subsets. Repertoires with fewer than 30,000 or more than 120,000 public chains were left out of co-occurrence clustering, as were a few repertoires with anomalous nucleotide sharing. The clones in this table, taken by TCRdb from immuneACCESS, are in-frame only. Not every clone is retained; where verified, under half of the shortfall comes from an unresolved V gene, and the cause of the rest is unknown. V, J and clone size were drawn from that table, and D and trimming were deduced from the DNA. For this sample the table gives approximately 160,000 clones, of which roughly 76% were detected only once. The ten largest make up about 1.9% of the sample.

The germline V gene encodes CDR1 MNHNY and CDR2 SVGAGI (reference sequence). Including the terminal cysteine and phenylalanine, the CDR3 comprises 12 residues. The kept DNA is CDR3 alone, 36 bases in frame from the first base. Germline trimming: 8 bases from V, 6 bases from J; junction bases outside gene matches: 6. This clone has a handful of counts. Its antigen is unknown. Within one base of it there is no much larger clone, and no base qualities were kept. The cohort was made up of approximately 670 healthy bone marrow donors. All cohort members were sampled while nominally healthy, although unrecorded immune exposures were likely present. CMV serostatus was recorded as positive for 250 to 300 and negative for about 50% of the roughly 670 cohort members, whereas no CMV serostatus was recorded for the donor in question. Every donor gave a peripheral blood sample, and the peripheral blood mononuclear cells from that sample were used for TCR beta sequencing. Genomic DNA was extracted from the blood cell samples with the Qiagen DNeasy Blood Extraction Kit.

The rearrangement joined TRBV6-6 to TRBJ2-7, with 8 bases aligning to TRBD2. Sequenced input: PBMCs. The sequence was collected from a human donor in good health. In nucleotide form, the sequence is TGTGCCAGCTATCTACGGGAGGGCGAGCAGTACTTC. It encodes CASYLREGEQYF.